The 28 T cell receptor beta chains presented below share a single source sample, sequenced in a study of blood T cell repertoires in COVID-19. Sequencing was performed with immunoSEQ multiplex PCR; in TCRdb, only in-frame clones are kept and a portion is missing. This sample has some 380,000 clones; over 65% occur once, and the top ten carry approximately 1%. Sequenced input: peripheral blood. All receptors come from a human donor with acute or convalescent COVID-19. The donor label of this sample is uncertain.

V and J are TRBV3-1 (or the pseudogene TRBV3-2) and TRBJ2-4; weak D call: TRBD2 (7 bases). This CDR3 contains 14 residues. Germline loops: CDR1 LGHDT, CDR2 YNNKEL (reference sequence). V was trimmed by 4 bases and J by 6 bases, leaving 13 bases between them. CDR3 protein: CASSLRGGRNIQYF. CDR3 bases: TGTGCCAGCAGCCTAAGGGGGGGAAGAAACATTCAGTACTTC.

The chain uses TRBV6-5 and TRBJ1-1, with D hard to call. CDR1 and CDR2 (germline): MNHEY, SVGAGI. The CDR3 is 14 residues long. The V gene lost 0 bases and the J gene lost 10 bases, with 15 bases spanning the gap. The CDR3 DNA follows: TGTGCCAGCAGTTACTCACAGCTAAACCGTGGAGCTTTCTTT. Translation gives CASSYSQLNRGAFF.

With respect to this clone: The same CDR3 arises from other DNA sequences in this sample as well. CDR3 amino acids: CASGLLLSTDTQYF. The CDR3 coding sequence is TGTGCTAGTGGCTTGCTTCTAAGCACAGATACGCAGTATTTT. This chain connects TRBV12-5 to TRBJ2-3; D gene unclear. There are 14 residues in the CDR3. CDR1 is LGHNT, CDR2 FRNRAP, per germline. V lost 6 bases, J lost 0 bases, and 10 bases lay in between.

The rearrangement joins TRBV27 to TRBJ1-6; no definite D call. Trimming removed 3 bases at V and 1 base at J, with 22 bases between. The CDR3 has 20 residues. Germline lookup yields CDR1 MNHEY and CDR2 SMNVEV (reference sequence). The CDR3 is CASSFAESHRVRSYNSPLHF. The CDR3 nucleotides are TGTGCCAGCAGTTTTGCCGAGTCCCACAGAGTTAGGTCCTATAATTCACCCCTCCACTTT.

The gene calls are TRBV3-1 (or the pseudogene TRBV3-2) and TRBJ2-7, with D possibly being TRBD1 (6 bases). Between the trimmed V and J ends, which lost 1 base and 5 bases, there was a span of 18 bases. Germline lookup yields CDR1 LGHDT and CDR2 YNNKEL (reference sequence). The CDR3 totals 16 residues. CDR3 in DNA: TGTGCCAGCAGCCAAGGGGGGCGGTTAGGTTTAAACGAGCAGTACTTC. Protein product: CASSQGGRLGLNEQYF.

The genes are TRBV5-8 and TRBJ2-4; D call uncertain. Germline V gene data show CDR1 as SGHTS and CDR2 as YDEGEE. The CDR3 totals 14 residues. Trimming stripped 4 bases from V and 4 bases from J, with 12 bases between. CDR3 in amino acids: CASSAGRIKNIQYF. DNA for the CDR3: TGTGCCAGCAGCGCAGGCCGCATAAAAAACATTCAGTACTTC.

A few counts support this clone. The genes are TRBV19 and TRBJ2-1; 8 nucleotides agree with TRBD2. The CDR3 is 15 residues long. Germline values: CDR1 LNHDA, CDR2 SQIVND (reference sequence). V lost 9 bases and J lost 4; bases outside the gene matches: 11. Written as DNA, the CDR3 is TGTGCCAGCAGCCAGGGTAGCGGGATATACAATGAGCAGTTCTTC. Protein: CASSQGSGIYNEQFF.

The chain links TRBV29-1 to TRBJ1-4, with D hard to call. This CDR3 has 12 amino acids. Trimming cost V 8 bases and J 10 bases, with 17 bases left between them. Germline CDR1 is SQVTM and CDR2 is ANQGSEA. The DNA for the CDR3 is TGCAGCTATCGGTCCGGGGTTGGAAAACTGTTTTTT. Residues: CSYRSGVGKLFF.

CDR3 sequence (DNA): TGTGCCAGCAGCTCATATAAGCAGAACACCGGGGAGCTGTTTTTT. This sequence encodes CASSSYKQNTGELFF. The rearrangement uses TRBV7-8 and TRBJ2-2; D remains ambiguous. CDR1 and CDR2 (germline): SGHVS, FQNEAQ. The CDR3 spans 15 residues. Trimming removed 4 bases at V and 1 base at J, with 10 bases between.

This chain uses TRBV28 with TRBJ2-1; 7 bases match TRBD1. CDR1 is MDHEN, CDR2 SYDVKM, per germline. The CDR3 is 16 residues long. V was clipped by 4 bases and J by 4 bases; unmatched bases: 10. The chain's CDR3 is CASSSGTGQRYNEQFF. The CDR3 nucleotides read TGTGCCAGCAGTTCTGGGACGGGACAGCGGTACAATGAGCAGTTCTTC.

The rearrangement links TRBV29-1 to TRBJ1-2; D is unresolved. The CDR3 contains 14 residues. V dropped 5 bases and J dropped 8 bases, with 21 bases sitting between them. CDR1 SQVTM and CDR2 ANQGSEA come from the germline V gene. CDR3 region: CSVPASRESLGYTF. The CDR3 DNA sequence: TGCAGCGTTCCCGCCTCCCGAGAGTCCTTAGGCTACACCTTC.

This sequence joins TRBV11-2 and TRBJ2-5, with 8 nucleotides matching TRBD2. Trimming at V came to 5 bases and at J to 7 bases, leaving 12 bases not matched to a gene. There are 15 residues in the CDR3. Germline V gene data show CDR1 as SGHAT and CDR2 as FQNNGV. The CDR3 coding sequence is TGTGCCAGCAGCCAAGGACTAGCCCTTTCCGGGACCCAGTACTTC. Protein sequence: CASSQGLALSGTQYF. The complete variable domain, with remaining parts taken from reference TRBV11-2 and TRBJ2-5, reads EAGVAQSPRYKIIEKRQSVAFWCNPISGHATLYWYQQILGQGPKLLIQFQNNGVVDDSQLPKDRFSAERLKGVDSTLKIQPAKLEDSAVYLCASSQGLALSGTQYFGPGTRLLVL.

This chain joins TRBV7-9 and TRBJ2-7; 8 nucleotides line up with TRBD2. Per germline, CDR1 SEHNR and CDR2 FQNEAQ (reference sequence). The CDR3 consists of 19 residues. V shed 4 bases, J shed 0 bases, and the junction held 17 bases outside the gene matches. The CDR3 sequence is CASSYNLRSGGSYSYEQYF. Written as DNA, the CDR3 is TGTGCCAGCAGCTACAACTTGAGAAGCGGGGGTTCCTACTCCTACGAGCAGTACTTC.

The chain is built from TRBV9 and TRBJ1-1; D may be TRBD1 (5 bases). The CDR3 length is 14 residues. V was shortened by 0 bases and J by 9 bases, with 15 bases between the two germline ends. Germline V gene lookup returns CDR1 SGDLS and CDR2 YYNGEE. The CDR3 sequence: CASSVEGQTRKAFF. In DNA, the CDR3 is TGTGCCAGCAGCGTAGAAGGACAAACCCGGAAAGCTTTCTTT.

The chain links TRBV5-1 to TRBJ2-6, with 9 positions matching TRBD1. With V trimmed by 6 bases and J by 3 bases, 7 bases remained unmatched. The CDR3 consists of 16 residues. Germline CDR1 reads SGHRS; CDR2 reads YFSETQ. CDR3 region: CASKGTGYNGANVLTF. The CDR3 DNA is TGCGCCAGCAAGGGGACAGGGTATAATGGGGCCAACGTCCTGACTTTC.

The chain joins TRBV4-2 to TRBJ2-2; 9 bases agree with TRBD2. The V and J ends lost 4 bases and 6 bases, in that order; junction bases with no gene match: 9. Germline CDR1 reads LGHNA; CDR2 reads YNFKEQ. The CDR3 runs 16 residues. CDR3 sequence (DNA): TGTGCCAGCAGCCCGGATCTTAGCGGGAGAGCCGGGGAGCTGTTTTTT. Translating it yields CASSPDLSGRAGELFF.

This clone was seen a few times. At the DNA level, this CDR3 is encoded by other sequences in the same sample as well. CDR3 in amino acids: CASSERQGPYEQYF. Written as DNA, the CDR3 is TGTGCCAGCAGTGAGCGGCAGGGTCCCTACGAGCAGTACTTC. The rearrangement links TRBV2 to TRBJ2-7, with D maybe TRBD1 (5 bases). V was cut by 3 bases and J by 2 bases, with 11 bases left in between. Per germline, CDR1 SNHLY and CDR2 FYNNEI. This CDR3 is 14 amino acids long.

Here the CDR3 DNA reads TGTGCCAGCAGCCCCTGGCAGGGTGTAACTAATGAAAAACTGTTTTTT. Its protein is CASSPWQGVTNEKLFF. The chain has TRBV5-8 and TRBJ1-4, with TRBD1 as a possible D gene (5 bases). The V gene lost 4 bases and the J gene lost 1 base, with 14 bases spanning the gap. Germline CDR1 and CDR2: SGHTS and YDEGEE. This CDR3 spans 16 amino acids.

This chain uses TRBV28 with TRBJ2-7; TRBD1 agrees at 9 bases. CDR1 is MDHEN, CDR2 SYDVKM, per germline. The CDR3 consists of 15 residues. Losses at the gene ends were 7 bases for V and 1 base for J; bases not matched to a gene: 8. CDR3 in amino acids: CASNKEGTGSYEQYF. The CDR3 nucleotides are TGTGCCAGCAATAAGGAGGGGACAGGGTCCTACGAGCAGTACTTC.

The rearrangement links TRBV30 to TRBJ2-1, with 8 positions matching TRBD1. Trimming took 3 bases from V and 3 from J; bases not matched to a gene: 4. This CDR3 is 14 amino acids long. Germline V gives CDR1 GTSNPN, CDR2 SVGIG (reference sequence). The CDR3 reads CAWRVGTGYNEQFF. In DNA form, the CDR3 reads TGTGCCTGGAGGGTAGGGACAGGCTACAATGAGCAGTTCTTC.

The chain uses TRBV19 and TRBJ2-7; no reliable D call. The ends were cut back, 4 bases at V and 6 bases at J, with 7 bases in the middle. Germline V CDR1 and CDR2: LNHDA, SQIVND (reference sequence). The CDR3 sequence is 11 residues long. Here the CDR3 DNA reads TGTGCCAGTAGTAATGCGCGCGAGCAGTACTTC. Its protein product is CASSNAREQYF.

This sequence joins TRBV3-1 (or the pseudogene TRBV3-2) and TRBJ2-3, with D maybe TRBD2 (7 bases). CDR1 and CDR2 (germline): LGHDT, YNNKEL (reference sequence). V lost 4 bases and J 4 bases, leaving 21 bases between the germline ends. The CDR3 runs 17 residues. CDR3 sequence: CASSLYSAGRGADTQYF. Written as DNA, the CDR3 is TGTGCCAGCAGCCTGTACTCAGCGGGGAGGGGGGCAGATACGCAGTATTTT.

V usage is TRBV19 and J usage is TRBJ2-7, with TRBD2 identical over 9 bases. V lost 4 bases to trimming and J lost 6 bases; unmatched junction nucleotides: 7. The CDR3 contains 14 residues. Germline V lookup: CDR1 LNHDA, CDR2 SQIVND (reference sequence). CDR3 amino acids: CASSTTGTSTEQYF. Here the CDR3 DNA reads TGTGCCAGTAGTACCACCGGGACTAGCACCGAGCAGTACTTC.

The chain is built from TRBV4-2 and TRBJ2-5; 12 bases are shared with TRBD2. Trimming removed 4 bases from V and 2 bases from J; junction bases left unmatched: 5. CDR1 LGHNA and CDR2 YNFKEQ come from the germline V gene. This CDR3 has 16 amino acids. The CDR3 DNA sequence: TGTGCCAGCAGCCTGACGACTAGCGGGGGACAAGAGACCCAGTACTTC. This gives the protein CASSLTTSGGQETQYF.

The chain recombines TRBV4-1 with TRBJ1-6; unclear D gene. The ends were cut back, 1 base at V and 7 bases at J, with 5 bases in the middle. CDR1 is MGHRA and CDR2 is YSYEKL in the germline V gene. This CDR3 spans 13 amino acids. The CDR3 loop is CASSQVLNSPLHF. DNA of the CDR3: TGCGCCAGCAGCCAAGTCCTAAATTCACCCCTCCACTTT.

The CDR3 loop reads CASSIRGVAGGSVNTGELFF. The CDR3 DNA follows: TGTGCCAGTAGTATACGGGGGGTCGCGGGAGGATCGGTTAACACCGGGGAGCTGTTTTTT. The rearrangement uses TRBV19 and TRBJ2-2; 8 nucleotides line up with TRBD2. The V gene's germline CDR1 is LNHDA and CDR2 SQIVND (reference sequence). V lost 2 bases, J lost 2 bases, and 16 bases stayed unmatched. There are 20 residues in the CDR3.

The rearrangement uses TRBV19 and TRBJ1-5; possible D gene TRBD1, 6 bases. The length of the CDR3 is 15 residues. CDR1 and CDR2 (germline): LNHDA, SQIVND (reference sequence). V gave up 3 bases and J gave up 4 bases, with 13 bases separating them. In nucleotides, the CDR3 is TGTGCCAGTAGTATTTTACAGGGCGTTAATCAGCCCCAGCATTTT. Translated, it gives CASSILQGVNQPQHF.

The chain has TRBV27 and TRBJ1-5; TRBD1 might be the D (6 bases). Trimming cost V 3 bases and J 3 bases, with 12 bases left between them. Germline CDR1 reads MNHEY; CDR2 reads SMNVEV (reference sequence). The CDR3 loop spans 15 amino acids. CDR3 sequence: CASSFAGATNQPQHF. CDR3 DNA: TGTGCCAGCAGTTTTGCAGGGGCGACCAATCAGCCCCAGCATTTT.